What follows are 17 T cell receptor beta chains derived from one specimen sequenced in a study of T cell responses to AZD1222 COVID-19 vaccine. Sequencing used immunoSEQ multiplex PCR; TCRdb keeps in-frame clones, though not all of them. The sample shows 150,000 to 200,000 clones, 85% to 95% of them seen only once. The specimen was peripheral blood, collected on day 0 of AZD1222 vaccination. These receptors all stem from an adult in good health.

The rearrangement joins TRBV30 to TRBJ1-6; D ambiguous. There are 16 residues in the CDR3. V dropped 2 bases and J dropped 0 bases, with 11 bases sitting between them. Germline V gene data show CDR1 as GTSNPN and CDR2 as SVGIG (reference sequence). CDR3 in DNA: TGTGCCTGGAGTTCCAGGCTAAGCTCCTATAATTCACCCCTCCACTTT. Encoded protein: CAWSSRLSSYNSPLHF.

CDR3 sequence reads: CASTLMGNQPQHF. CDR3 nucleotides: TGTGCCAGCACTCTGATGGGCAATCAGCCCCAGCATTTT. The chain recombines TRBV12-3 or TRBV12-4 with TRBJ1-5; D call uncertain. Trimming took off 7 bases at V and 2 bases at J, with 9 bases between the two ends. The CDR3 spans 13 residues.

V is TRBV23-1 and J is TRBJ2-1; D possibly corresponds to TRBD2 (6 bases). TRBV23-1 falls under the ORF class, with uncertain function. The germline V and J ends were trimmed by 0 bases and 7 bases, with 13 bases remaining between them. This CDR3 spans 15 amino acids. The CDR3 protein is CASSQSRRGGNEQFF. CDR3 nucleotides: TGCGCCAGCAGTCAATCAAGGAGGGGTGGAAATGAGCAGTTCTTC.

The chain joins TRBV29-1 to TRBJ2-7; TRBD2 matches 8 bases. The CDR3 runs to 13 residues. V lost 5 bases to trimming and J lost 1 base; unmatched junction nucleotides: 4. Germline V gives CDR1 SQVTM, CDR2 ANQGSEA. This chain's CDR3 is CSVRLALSYEQYF. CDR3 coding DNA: TGCAGCGTTAGACTAGCGCTTTCCTACGAGCAGTACTTC.

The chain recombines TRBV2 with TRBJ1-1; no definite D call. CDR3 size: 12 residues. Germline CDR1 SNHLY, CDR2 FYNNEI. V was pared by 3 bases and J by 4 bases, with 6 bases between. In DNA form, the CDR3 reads TGTGCCAGCAGTGAGGAGGGCACTGAAGCTTTCTTT. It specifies CASSEEGTEAFF.

In nucleotides, the CDR3 is TGTGCCAGCAGCGCCGTCGGGACAGTTGGACTAGCGGCCTCCTACGAGCAGTACTTC. Translated, it gives CASSAVGTVGLAASYEQYF. This sequence joins TRBV9 and TRBJ2-7; 10 bases fit TRBD2. CDR1 is SGDLS, CDR2 YYNGEE, per germline. The CDR3 is 19 residues long. Trimming removed 3 bases from V and 0 bases from J; junction bases left unmatched: 15.

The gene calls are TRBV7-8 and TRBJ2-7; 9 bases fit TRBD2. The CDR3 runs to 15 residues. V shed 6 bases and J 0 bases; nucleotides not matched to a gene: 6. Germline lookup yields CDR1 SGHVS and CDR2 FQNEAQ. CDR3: CASRKRAGGSYEQYF. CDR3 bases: TGTGCCAGCAGAAAAAGAGCGGGAGGCTCCTACGAGCAGTACTTC.

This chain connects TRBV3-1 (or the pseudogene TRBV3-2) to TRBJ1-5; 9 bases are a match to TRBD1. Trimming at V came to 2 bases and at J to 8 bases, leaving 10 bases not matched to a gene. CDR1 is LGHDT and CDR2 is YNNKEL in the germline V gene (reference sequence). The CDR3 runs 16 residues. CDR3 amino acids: CASSQSVGQGLKPQHF. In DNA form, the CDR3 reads TGTGCCAGCAGCCAATCTGTAGGACAGGGGCTTAAGCCCCAGCATTTT.

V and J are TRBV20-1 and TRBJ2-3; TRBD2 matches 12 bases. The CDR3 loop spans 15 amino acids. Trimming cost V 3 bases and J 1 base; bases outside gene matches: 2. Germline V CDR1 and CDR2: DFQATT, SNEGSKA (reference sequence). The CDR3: CSASWTSGGTDTQYF. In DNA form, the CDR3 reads TGCAGTGCTAGTTGGACTAGCGGGGGCACAGATACGCAGTATTTT.

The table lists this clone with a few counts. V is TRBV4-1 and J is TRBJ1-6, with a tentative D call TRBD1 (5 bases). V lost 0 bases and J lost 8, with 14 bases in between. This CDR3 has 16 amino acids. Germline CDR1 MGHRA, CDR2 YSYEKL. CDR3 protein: CASSQDLGGRYSPLHF. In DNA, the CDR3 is TGCGCCAGCAGCCAAGATTTGGGGGGGAGGTATTCACCCCTCCACTTT.

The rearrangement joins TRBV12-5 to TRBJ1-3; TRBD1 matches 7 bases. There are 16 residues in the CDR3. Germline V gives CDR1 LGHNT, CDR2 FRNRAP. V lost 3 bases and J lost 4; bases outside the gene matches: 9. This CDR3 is CASGFYGRGYGNTIYF. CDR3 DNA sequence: TGTGCTAGTGGTTTCTATGGCAGGGGGTACGGAAACACCATATATTTT.

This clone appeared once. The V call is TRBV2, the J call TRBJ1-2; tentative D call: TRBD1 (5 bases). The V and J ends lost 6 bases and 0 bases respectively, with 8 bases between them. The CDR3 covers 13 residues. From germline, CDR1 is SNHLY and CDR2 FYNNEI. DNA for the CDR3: TGTGCCAGCAGGGGGGACGCTAACTATGGCTACACCTTC. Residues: CASRGDANYGYTF. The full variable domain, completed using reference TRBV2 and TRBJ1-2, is EPEVTQTPSHQVTQMGQEVILRCVPISNHLYFYWYRQILGQKVEFLVSFYNNEISEKSEIFDDQFSVERPDGSNFTLKIRSTKLEDSAMYFCASRGDANYGYTFGSGTRLTVV.

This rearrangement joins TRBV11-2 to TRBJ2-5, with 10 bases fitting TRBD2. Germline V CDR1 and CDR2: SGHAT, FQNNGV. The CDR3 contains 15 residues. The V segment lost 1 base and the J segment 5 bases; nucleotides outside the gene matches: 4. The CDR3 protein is CASSLVTSGVETQYF. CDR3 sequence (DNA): TGTGCCAGCAGCTTAGTAACTAGCGGGGTGGAGACCCAGTACTTC.

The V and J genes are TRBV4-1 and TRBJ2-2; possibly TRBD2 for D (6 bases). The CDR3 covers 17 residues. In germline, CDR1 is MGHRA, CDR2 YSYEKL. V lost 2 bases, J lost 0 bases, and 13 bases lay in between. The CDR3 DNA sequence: TGCGCCAGCAGCCAATTTCGGGCTAGCGCGAACACCGGGGAGCTGTTTTTT. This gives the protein CASSQFRASANTGELFF.

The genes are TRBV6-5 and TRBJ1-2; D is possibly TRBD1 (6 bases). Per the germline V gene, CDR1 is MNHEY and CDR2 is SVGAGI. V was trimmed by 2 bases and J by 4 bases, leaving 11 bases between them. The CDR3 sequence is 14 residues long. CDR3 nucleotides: TGTGCCAGCAGTTACGCGGGGGCCGGCTATGGCTACACCTTC. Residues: CASSYAGAGYGYTF.

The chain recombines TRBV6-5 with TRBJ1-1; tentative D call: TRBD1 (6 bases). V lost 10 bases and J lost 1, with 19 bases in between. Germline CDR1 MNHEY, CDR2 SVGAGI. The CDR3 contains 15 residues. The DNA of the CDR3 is TGTGCCACAGTCGAGGGATTCAGGGGGAACACTGAAGCTTTCTTT. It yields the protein CATVEGFRGNTEAFF.

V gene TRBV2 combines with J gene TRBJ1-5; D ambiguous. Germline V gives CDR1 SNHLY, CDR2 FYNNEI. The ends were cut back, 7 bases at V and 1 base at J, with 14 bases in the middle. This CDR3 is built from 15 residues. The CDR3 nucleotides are TGTGCCAGCAAACAAGAGGTCTCGAGCAATCAGCCCCAGCATTTT. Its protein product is CASKQEVSSNQPQHF.